The 10 T cell receptor beta chains below come from one sample, sequenced in a study of T cells in Graves' hyperthyroidism and ophthalmopathy (dated by TCRdb to about 2019). Library prep was done by multiplex PCR. This sample was sequenced with an Illumina HiSeq 2000. The TCR beta CDR3 regions were amplified from RNA transcripts. The TCR CDR3 was subjected to a first round of RT-PCR using the HTBI primer set and the Qiagen OneStep RT-PCR kit. TCRdb reworked the public reads: Q25 trimming with fastp, MiXCR clone assembly, productive beta chains retained. CDR3 protein sequences are deduplicated, and each keeps its most common genes and DNA. In this sample the table shows a few hundred thousand distinct CDR3 sequences, less than 15% of which occur a single time. The top ten hold less than 10% of the sample. The sequenced sample consisted of blood. The source of these receptors is a woman aged 18-30 years with Graves' hyperthyroidism.

This clonotype has a count of ten or more. This sequence joins TRBV12-3 or TRBV12-4 and TRBJ1-5; D is ambiguous. The V and J ends lost 6 bases and 8 bases respectively, with 17 bases between them. This CDR3 region has 14 residues. CDR3 sequence reads: CASSRSVWTEPQHF. For the CDR3, the DNA is TGTGCCAGCAGCCGATCAGTATGGACGGAGCCCCAGCATTTT.

At least ten counts were recorded for this clonotype. This rearrangement joins TRBV6-1 to TRBJ1-2; possible D gene TRBD1, 6 bases. The CDR3 is 15 amino acids. CDR1 and CDR2 from the germline V gene are MNHNS and SASEGT. V lost 2 bases, J lost 4 bases, and 14 bases lay in between. In DNA form, the CDR3 reads TGTGCCAGCAGTGAAAGTACAGGGTCTGGCTATGGCTACACCTTC. It specifies CASSESTGSGYGYTF.

Many counts were recorded for this clonotype. V usage is TRBV6-1 and J usage is TRBJ1-5; weak D call: TRBD1 (5 bases). Trimming cost V 4 bases and J 5 bases, with 24 bases left between them. There are 18 residues in the CDR3. Germline V gene sequence: CDR1 MNHNS, CDR2 SASEGT. The CDR3 protein is CASSGRTGTPWDYQPQHF. Written as DNA, the CDR3 is TGTGCCAGCAGTGGACGTACCGGGACCCCCTGGGACTATCAGCCCCAGCATTTT.

V and J are TRBV19 and TRBJ2-2; D unresolved. The CDR3 contains 13 residues. Germline CDR1 LNHDA, CDR2 SQIVND (reference sequence). Between the trimmed V and J ends, which lost 5 bases and 4 bases, there was a span of 8 bases. CDR3 residues: CASSWAVTGELFF. The CDR3 coding sequence is TGTGCCAGTAGTTGGGCGGTCACCGGGGAGCTGTTTTTT.

Many counts were recorded for this clonotype. The chain links TRBV5-5 to TRBJ2-1, with a tentative D call TRBD2 (5 bases). This CDR3 comprises 15 residues. Trimming took 1 base from V and 9 from J, leaving 17 bases between them. The V gene's germline CDR1 is SGHKS and CDR2 YYEKEE (reference sequence). The CDR3 bases are TGTGCCAGCAGCTTGAACCTAGCCACCGGGGTTGAGCAGTTCTTC. The encoded protein is CASSLNLATGVEQFF. Drawing the rest from reference TRBV5-5 and TRBJ2-1, the complete variable domain is DAGVTQSPTHLIKTRGQQVTLRCSPISGHKSVSWYQQVLGQGPQFIFQYYEKEERGRGNFPDRFSARQFPNYSSELNVNALLLGDSALYLCASSLNLATGVEQFFGPGTRLTVL.

This clonotype was picked up a small number of times. The chain couples TRBV11-2 to TRBJ1-5; maybe TRBD1 (5 bases). Germline values: CDR1 SGHAT, CDR2 FQNNGV. V was shortened by 5 bases and J by 5 bases, with 10 bases between the two germline ends. CDR3 length equals 13 residues. The CDR3 bases are TGTGCCAGCAGCCTGGGACTTGATCAGCCCCAGCATTTT. Its translation is CASSLGLDQPQHF. Full variable domain (rest looked up from reference TRBV11-2 and TRBJ1-5): EAGVAQSPRYKIIEKRQSVAFWCNPISGHATLYWYQQILGQGPKLLIQFQNNGVVDDSQLPKDRFSAERLKGVDSTLKIQPAKLEDSAVYLCASSLGLDQPQHFGDGTRLSIL.

On this clonotype: It may be a read error: a sequence one base away is much more abundant. The gene calls are TRBV5-1 and TRBJ1-1; possibly TRBD1 for D (6 bases). This CDR3 is 15 amino acids long. The germline gives CDR1 SGHRS, CDR2 YFSETQ. As DNA, the CDR3 is TGCGCCAGCAGCTTGGCGGGGGGGCGGAACGCTGAAGCTTTCTTT. Protein: CASSLAGGRNAEAFF.

The CDR3 region is CASSSWGGGANEQFF. DNA of the CDR3: TGTGCCAGCAGCTCTTGGGGGGGGGGGGCCAATGAGCAGTTCTTC. The chain links TRBV7-2 to TRBJ2-1; D possibly corresponds to TRBD2 (7 bases). The CDR3 loop spans 15 amino acids. Trimming stripped 4 bases from V and 6 bases from J, with 16 bases between. CDR1 and CDR2 from the germline V gene are SGHTA and FQGNSA.

This clonotype was seen ten or more times. This chain links TRBV2 with TRBJ2-2; 7 nucleotides line up with TRBD1. The CDR3 totals 15 residues. The ends lost 6 bases at V and 2 bases at J; junction bases unmatched: 6. Germline values: CDR1 SNHLY, CDR2 FYNNEI. CDR3 protein: CASRAGTANTGELFF. The CDR3 DNA follows: TGTGCCAGCAGGGCCGGGACAGCTAACACCGGGGAGCTGTTTTTT.

This clonotype was seen more than once but under ten times. This chain connects TRBV5-8 to TRBJ1-2, with 7 bases matching TRBD1. Germline trimming cut 1 base from V and 6 bases from J; bases unmatched to any gene: 6. Germline-derived CDR1 and CDR2 are SGHTS and YDEGEE. CDR3 size: 14 residues. The CDR3 sequence: CASSLPGGTNGYTF. In DNA, the CDR3 is TGTGCCAGCAGCTTGCCAGGGGGGACGAATGGCTACACCTTC. Variable domain in full (rest from reference TRBV5-8 and TRBJ1-2): EAGVTQSPTHLIKTRGQQATLRCSPISGHTSVYWYQQALGLGLQFLLWYDEGEERNRGNFPPRFSGRQFPNYSSELNVNALELEDSALYLCASSLPGGTNGYTFGSGTRLTVV.